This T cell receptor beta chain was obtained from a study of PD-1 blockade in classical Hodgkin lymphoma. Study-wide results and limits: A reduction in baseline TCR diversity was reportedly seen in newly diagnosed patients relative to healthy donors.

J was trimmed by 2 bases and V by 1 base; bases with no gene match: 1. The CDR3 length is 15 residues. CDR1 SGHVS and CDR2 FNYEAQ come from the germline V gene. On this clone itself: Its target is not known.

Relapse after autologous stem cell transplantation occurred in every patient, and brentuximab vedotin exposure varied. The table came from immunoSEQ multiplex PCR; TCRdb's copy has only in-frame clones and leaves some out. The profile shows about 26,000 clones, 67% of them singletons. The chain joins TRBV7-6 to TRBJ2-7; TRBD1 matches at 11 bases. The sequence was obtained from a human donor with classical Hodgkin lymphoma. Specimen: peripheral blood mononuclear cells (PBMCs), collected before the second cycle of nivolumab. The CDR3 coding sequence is TGTGCCAGCAGCTTAGAGGACAGGGGGCCCTACGAGCAGTACTTC. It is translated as CASSLEDRGPYEQYF.